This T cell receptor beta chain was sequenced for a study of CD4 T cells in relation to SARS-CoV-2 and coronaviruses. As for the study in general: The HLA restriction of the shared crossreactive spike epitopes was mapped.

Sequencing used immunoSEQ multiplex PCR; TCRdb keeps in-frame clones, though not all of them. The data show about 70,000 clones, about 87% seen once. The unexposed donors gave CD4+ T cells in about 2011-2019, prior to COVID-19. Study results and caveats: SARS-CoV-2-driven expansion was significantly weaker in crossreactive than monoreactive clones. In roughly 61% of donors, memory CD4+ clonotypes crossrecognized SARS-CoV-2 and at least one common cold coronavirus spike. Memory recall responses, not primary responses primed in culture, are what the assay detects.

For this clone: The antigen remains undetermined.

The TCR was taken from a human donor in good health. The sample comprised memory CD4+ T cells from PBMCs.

In DNA form, the CDR3 reads TGTGCCAGCAGCTTAGCCCCTGGGAGCACAGATACGCAGTATTTT. It yields the protein CASSLAPGSTDTQYF. This chain joins TRBV7-3 and TRBJ2-3; D is undetermined. CDR1 SGHTA and CDR2 FQGTGA come from the germline V gene. CDR3 length: 15 residues. V was clipped by 2 bases and J by 0 bases, with 9 bases between them.